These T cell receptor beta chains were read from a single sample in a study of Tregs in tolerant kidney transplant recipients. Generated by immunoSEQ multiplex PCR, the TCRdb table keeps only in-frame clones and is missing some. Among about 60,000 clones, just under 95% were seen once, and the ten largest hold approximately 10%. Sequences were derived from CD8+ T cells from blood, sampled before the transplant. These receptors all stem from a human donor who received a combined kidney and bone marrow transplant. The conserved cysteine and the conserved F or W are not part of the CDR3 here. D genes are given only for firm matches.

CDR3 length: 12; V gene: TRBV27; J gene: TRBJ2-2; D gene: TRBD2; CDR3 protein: ASRFGGSTGELF
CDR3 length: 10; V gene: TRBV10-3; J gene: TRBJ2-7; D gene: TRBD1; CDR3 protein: AIRLQGDEQY
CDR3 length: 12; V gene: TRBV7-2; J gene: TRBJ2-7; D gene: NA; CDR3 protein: ASSSGRGSYEQY
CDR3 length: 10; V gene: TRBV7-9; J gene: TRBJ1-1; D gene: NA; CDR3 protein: ASSLTNTEAF
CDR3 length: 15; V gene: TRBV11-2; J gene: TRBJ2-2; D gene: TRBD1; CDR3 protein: ASSLVLGQGATGELF
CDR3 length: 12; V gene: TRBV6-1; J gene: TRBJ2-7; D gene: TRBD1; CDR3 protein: ASSLGQGTYEQY
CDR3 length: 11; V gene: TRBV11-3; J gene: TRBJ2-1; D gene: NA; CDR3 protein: ASSPRTTHEQF
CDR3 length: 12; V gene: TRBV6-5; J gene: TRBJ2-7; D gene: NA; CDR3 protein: ASSWGRAVYEQY
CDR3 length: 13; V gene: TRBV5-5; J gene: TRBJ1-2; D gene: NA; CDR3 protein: ASSLDWQGGHGYT
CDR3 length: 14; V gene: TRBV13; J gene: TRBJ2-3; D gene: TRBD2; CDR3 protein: ASSFPTSGSSDTQY
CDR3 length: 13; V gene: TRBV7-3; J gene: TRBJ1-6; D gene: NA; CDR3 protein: ASSLTPRVNSPLH
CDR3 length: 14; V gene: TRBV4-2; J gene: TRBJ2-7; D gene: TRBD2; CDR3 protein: ASSPVGGGRSWEQY
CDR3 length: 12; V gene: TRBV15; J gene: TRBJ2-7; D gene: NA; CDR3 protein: ATSPGQPIYEQY
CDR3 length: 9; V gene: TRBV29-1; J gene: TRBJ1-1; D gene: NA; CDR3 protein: SGRKETEAF
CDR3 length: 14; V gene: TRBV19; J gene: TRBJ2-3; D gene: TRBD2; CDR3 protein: ASSIEAGGHTDTQY
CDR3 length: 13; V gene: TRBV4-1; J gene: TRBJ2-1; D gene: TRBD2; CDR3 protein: ASSHGTSSSDEQF
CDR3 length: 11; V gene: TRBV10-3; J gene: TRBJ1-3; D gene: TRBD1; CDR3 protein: AIRDRAGNTIY
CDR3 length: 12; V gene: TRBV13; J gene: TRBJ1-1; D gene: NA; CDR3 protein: ASSSGLQGTEAF
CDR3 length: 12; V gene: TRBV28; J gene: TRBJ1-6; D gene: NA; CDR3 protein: ASSPVGDNSPLH
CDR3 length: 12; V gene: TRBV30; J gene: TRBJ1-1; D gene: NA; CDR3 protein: AWSRDTVNTEAF
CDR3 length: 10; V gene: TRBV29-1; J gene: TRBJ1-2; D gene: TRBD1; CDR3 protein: SAQGARDGYT
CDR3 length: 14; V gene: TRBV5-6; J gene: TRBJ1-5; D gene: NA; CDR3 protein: ASSSSTADSNQPQH
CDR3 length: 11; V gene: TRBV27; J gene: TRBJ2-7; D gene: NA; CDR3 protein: ASSLTAYYEQY
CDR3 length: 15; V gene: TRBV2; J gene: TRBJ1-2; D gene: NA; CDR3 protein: ASRPAKGETFNYGYT
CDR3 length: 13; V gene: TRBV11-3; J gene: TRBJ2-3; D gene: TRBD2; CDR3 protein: ASSPVGGATDTQY
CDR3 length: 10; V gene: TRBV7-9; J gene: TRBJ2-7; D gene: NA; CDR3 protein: AGSGNSYEQY
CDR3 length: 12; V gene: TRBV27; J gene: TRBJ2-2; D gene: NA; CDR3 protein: ASSPHRNTGELF
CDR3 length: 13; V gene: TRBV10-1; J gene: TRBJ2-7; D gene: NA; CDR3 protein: ASRPAEGSSYEQY